This TCR beta chain was identified during a study of blood T cell repertoires in COVID-19. TCRdb keeps only in-frame clones here, not all; method: immunoSEQ multiplex PCR. The sample has some 290,000 clones; nearly 90% are singletons. V trimming: 2 bases; J trimming: 6 bases; junction bases outside the gene matches: 5. The V gene's germline CDR1 is ENHRY and CDR2 SYGVKD. CDR3 length: 15 residues. The chain recombines TRBV10-3 with TRBJ1-5, with 9 bases aligning to TRBD1. Source material: peripheral blood. This TCR was recovered from a woman aged 30 to 39 with COVID-19, enrolled during active disease. CDR3 sequence reads: CAISEGQGFGQPQHF. The CDR3, as DNA: TGTGCCATCAGTGAGGGACAGGGGTTTGGTCAGCCCCAGCATTTT.